This entry is about one T cell receptor (beta chain). This sample is part of a study of OX40 agonist ivuxolimab in advanced cancers. Germline CDR1 and CDR2: SGHTA and FQGTGA. This CDR3 contains 16 residues. V lost 1 base to trimming and J lost 1 base, with 10 bases between them. The repertoire was sequenced with immunoSEQ multiplex PCR; TCRdb's copy has only in-frame clones and lacks some. This repertoire shows about 42,000 clones, around 87% found once; its top ten account for 4.7%. The sequences come from CD4+ or CD8+ T cells sorted from blood, collected in a trial of the OX40 agonist ivuxolimab. The TCR sequence derives from an adult with an advanced solid tumor such as melanoma, head and neck, liver or kidney cancer. The chain is built from TRBV7-3 and TRBJ2-2, with a possible D match to TRBD2 (5 bases). The CDR3 coding sequence is TGTGCCAGCAGCTTAATGGCGGGCAGGAACACCGGGGAGCTGTTTTTT. Its protein product is CASSLMAGRNTGELFF.